The present T cell receptor (beta chain) was sequenced within a study of post-analysis software for immune sequencing data (dated by TCRdb to the mid-2010s). As for the study more broadly: Disease courses on record covered relapsing-remitting, secondary progressive and progressive-relapsing multiple sclerosis, though some patients had no subtype annotation. The patient repertoires were compared against 11 previously published healthy control repertoires obtained from donors aged roughly 6 to 25 years. A subset of samples was prepared in parallel using single-end sample barcoding, then pooled and co-amplified after Illumina adapter ligation. Here is what the overall study found, with its caveats: The control group was slightly older than the multiple sclerosis patient group. Significantly lower normalized Chao1 diversity was found in multiple sclerosis patients than in controls, suggesting substantial peripheral T-cell clonal expansion. Roughly 5 TRBV segments, including TRBV5-6, TRBV5-1 and TRBV20-1, were significantly more frequent in patients than controls. When samples were clustered directly using the F measure, samples prepared in the same batch co-clustered strongly, which prompted a batch-effect correction.

TCR beta repertoires were profiled from peripheral blood of about a dozen young patients with multiple sclerosis to demonstrate the VDJtools post-analysis software. The patients with multiple sclerosis were children and adolescents between roughly 6 and 17 years of age. Concerning this clonotype: Its specific antigen is unknown. No base qualities exist here, and no much larger clone lies one base off it.

Libraries were constructed by PCR. TCRdb names Illumina HiSeq 2500 as the instrument used. Unique molecular identifiers were incorporated into TCR beta cDNA libraries to reduce PCR and sequencing biases. Some 500,000 cDNA molecules were obtained for every 1 to 10 million input T cells, so each molecule roughly corresponded to one T cell. The same protocol used for the earlier healthy control dataset was applied to prepare and sequence the patient libraries. Samples belonging to the same batch were prepared together, multiplexed and sequenced on a shared HiSeq lane. From the authors' description of their analysis: Raw barcoded reads were processed with MIGEC, and single-read molecular identifier groups were discarded before consensus assembly and CDR3 extraction. Clonotype tables were post-analysed with VDJtools, normalizing diversity by down-sampling all datasets to the smallest sample size. To correct batch-related cross-sample contamination, repertoire overlap clustering matched CDR3 amino acid sequences but not nucleotide sequences. TCRdb reworked the public reads: Q25 trimming with fastp, MiXCR clone assembly, productive beta chains retained. Entries that share a CDR3 protein sequence are merged under the most common genes and DNA. Clone size and V and J calls follow TCRdb, not the original study. Present in this sample are about 820,000 distinct CDR3 sequences, about 50% of which were seen just once. The ten top clones hold 4.6% of the sample.

CDR1 and CDR2 (SGHAT, FQNNGV) derive from the germline V gene. V is clipped by 5 bases and J by 7 bases, and the sequence between their germline boundaries is 15 bases long. Taken from cysteine to phenylalanine, the CDR3 has 13 residues. This entry keeps only the CDR3 DNA: 39 bases, framed from base 1. The sample was blood. This TCR was sampled from a girl aged 10 to 17 with multiple sclerosis. The V and J segments used are TRBV11-2 and TRBJ2-7, with TRBD2 tentatively as D gene (5 bases match). The DNA reads as follows: TGTGCCAGCAGCCCCCTCTCGCGGAGGGAGCAGTACTTC. Translated, this is CASSPLSRREQYF.